The 32 T cell receptor beta chains reported below all come from one sample, sequenced in a study of Ad26.COV2.S vaccination and SARS-CoV-2 variants. Described treatment: around 19 received Ad26.COV2.S at low or high dose, single or two shots; 5 received placebo; per-sample allocation not given. At day 63 after the first vaccine or placebo injection, samples were drawn. Using immunoSEQ multiplex PCR, the repertoire was profiled, and TCRdb retains in-frame clones only, with some absent. The sample carries 500,000 or so clones, about 91% recorded once. Sample: peripheral blood, taken in a trial of Ad26.COV2.S vaccine versus placebo. The receptors derive from a person between 18 and 60 years old who received the Ad26.COV2.S COVID-19 vaccine or a placebo.

V gene TRBV30 combines with J gene TRBJ2-7; D may be TRBD1 (6 bases). The CDR3 consists of 14 residues. Germline CDR1 and CDR2: GTSNPN and SVGIG (reference sequence). V was clipped by 5 bases and J by 2 bases, with 16 bases between them. CDR3 residues: CAWGGYRTAYEQYF. The CDR3 DNA follows: TGTGCCTGGGGTGGTTATAGGACAGCCTACGAGCAGTACTTC.

The rearrangement links TRBV18 to TRBJ1-1; D perhaps matches TRBD1 (5 bases). The CDR3 has 14 amino acids. The ends were cut back, 5 bases at V and 6 bases at J, with 16 bases in the middle. The V gene's germline CDR1 is KGHSH and CDR2 LQKENI. The CDR3 DNA reads as TGTGCCAGCTCATCCACCCGGGACGTACCTGAAGCTTTCTTT. This gives the protein CASSSTRDVPEAFF.

This clone was found once. The rearrangement links TRBV18 to TRBJ1-2, with TRBD1 matching over 7 bases. The J segment lost 6 bases and the V segment lost 6 bases, leaving 4 bases of the junction unmatched. This CDR3 has 12 amino acids. Per the germline V gene, CDR1 is KGHSH and CDR2 is LQKENI. This CDR3 is CASSLTGDGYTF. In nucleotides, the CDR3 is TGTGCCAGCTCGCTAACAGGGGATGGCTACACCTTC.

The chain combines TRBV7-8 with TRBJ2-7; the D gene is possibly TRBD2 (6 bases). Per the germline V gene, CDR1 is SGHVS and CDR2 is FQNEAQ. The CDR3 spans 15 residues. V lost 5 bases to trimming and J lost 2 bases, with 16 bases between them. CDR3 sequence (DNA): TGTGCCAGCAGCCATCCGGGACTTGATACCTACGAGCAGTACTTC. It specifies CASSHPGLDTYEQYF. The variable domain in full, with the rest retrieved from reference TRBV7-8 and TRBJ2-7, is GAGVSQSPRYKVAKRGQDVALRCDPISGHVSLFWYQQALGQGPEFLTYFQNEAQLDKSGLPSDRFFAERPEGSVSTLKIQRTQQEDSAVYLCASSHPGLDTYEQYFGPGTRLTVT.

In DNA form, the CDR3 reads TGTGCCAGTAGTAGACTTCAAGAGACCCAGTACTTC. Encoded protein: CASSRLQETQYF. The chain is built from TRBV19 and TRBJ2-5; D remains ambiguous. The ends were cut back, 4 bases at V and 2 bases at J, with 5 bases in the middle. The CDR3 runs to 12 residues. Germline V gene sequence: CDR1 LNHDA, CDR2 SQIVND (reference sequence).

The genes are TRBV7-2 and TRBJ1-1, with a tentative D call TRBD1 (5 bases). The ends were cut back, 7 bases at V and 2 bases at J, with 14 bases in the middle. The CDR3 totals 14 residues. Germline loops: CDR1 SGHTA, CDR2 FQGNSA. The chain's CDR3 is CASTQGRANTEAFF. Written as DNA, the CDR3 is TGTGCCAGCACCCAGGGAAGGGCTAACACTGAAGCTTTCTTT.

This clone appeared a single time. The J gene is TRBJ1-6, the V gene TRBV6-5; perhaps TRBD1 as D (5 bases). Between the trimmed V and J ends, which lost 10 bases and 8 bases, there was a span of 18 bases. Germline CDR1 MNHEY, CDR2 SVGAGI. CDR3 length: 14 amino acids. In DNA, the CDR3 is TGTGCCATTAAAGGGGCCGGGAATCATTCACCCCTCCACTTT. This encodes CAIKGAGNHSPLHF.

The rearrangement uses TRBV6-5 and TRBJ1-6; 9 nucleotides line up with TRBD1. Germline V lookup: CDR1 MNHEY, CDR2 SVGAGI. The CDR3 totals 14 residues. With 5 bases clipped from V and 11 bases from J, the junction kept 7 bases outside the gene matches. The CDR3 protein is CASSTTGGSAPLHF. CDR3 nucleotides: TGTGCCAGCAGTACAACAGGGGGCTCAGCACCCCTCCACTTT.

The rearrangement links TRBV7-6 to TRBJ2-5; 7 nucleotides agree with TRBD1. Germline CDR1 is SGHVS and CDR2 is FNYEAQ. The CDR3 contains 14 residues. Trimming removed 5 bases from V and 3 bases from J; junction bases left unmatched: 6. This chain's CDR3 is CASSAPGTEETQYF. CDR3 bases: TGTGCCAGCAGCGCTCCAGGGACAGAAGAGACCCAGTACTTC.

The gene calls are TRBV2 and TRBJ2-3; no firm D call. The CDR3 runs 11 residues. Trimming left V 7 bases short and J 2 bases short, with 4 bases between. Germline V gives CDR1 SNHLY, CDR2 FYNNEI. Written as DNA, the CDR3 is TGTGCCAGCACCTACACAGATACGCAGTATTTT. As protein: CASTYTDTQYF.

The V and J genes are TRBV5-5 and TRBJ1-2, with a tentative D call TRBD1 (6 bases). This CDR3 has 15 residues. The germline CDR1 and CDR2 sequences are SGHKS and YYEKEE (reference sequence). The V gene lost 0 bases and the J gene lost 5 bases, with 14 bases spanning the gap. The CDR3 is CASSLAGAGRYGYTF. CDR3 coding DNA: TGTGCCAGCAGCTTGGCGGGGGCAGGAAGGTATGGCTACACCTTC.

This clone was seen once. The CDR3 does not end in the conserved phenylalanine or tryptophan, so this is likely a read error. No DNA is shown, since the ends of the CDR3 on it are uncertain; the CDR3 is the one TCRdb lists. The chain combines TRBV3-1 (or the pseudogene TRBV3-2) with TRBJ2-7; TRBD2 is the table's D call, not checked against the DNA. The CDR3 is 12 residues long, ends included. Germline V CDR1 and CDR2: LGHDT, YNNKEL (reference sequence). CDR3 region: CASSQDRGRTGL.

The chain joins TRBV2 to TRBJ2-5; D remains ambiguous. This CDR3 has 16 residues. Germline CDR1 is SNHLY and CDR2 is FYNNEI. V was clipped by 2 bases and J by 3 bases, with 16 bases between them. The CDR3 loop reads CASSETRLVGKETQYF. CDR3 in DNA: TGTGCCAGCAGTGAAACCCGTTTGGTGGGCAAAGAGACCCAGTACTTC.

The CDR3 coding sequence is TGTGCCAGCAGCTTCGGACCCTACGAGCAGTACGTC. Translated: CASSFGPYEQYV. The chain recombines TRBV5-6 with TRBJ2-7; D gene uncertain. In germline, CDR1 is SGHDT, CDR2 YYEEEE. Trimming stripped 2 bases from V and 2 bases from J, with 5 bases between. The CDR3 totals 12 residues.

The chain carries TRBV29-1 and TRBJ2-5; tentative D call: TRBD1 (8 bases). Germline V lookup: CDR1 SQVTM, CDR2 ANQGSEA. The V end was cut by 7 bases, the J end by 4 bases, with 16 bases between. CDR3 length equals 13 residues. CDR3: CSAGQGGGETQYF. CDR3 nucleotide sequence: TGCAGCGCAGGACAGGGAGGGGGAGAGACCCAGTACTTC.

J is TRBJ1-4 and V is TRBV5-8; no reliable D call. CDR1 is SGHTS and CDR2 is YDEGEE in the germline V gene. CDR3 length: 14 amino acids. V dropped 0 bases and J dropped 2 bases, with 5 bases sitting between them. CDR3 in amino acids: CASSLGATNEKLFF. CDR3 nucleotides: TGTGCCAGCAGCTTGGGCGCGACTAATGAAAAACTGTTTTTT.

The chain is built from TRBV15 and TRBJ1-6; 8 nucleotides align to TRBD1. The CDR3 contains 14 residues. V dropped 3 bases and J dropped 10; count of bases not matched to a gene: 5. Germline CDR1 and CDR2: LNHNV and YYDKDF (reference sequence). The CDR3 here is CATSRTGVASPLHF. The DNA for the CDR3 is TGTGCCACCAGCAGGACAGGGGTAGCATCACCCCTCCACTTT.

In DNA, the CDR3 is TGTGCCAGCAGAAACCATGGACAGCTCGTGACTTACGAGCAGTACGTC. Residues: CASRNHGQLVTYEQYV. The V gene is TRBV21-1, the J gene TRBJ2-7; the DNA was not compared with TRBD1, the D call given in the table. TRBV21-1 is a pseudogene locus. This CDR3 contains 16 residues.

DNA for the CDR3: TGTGCCAGCAGCTTAGTGCAGGGGGCGGCTGGAAACACCATATATTTT. This translates into CASSLVQGAAGNTIYF. The chain couples TRBV7-2 to TRBJ1-3; 8 positions agree with TRBD1. The trim removed 1 base at V and 2 bases at J, leaving 4 bases unmatched. This CDR3 region has 16 residues. Germline V gene lookup returns CDR1 SGHTA and CDR2 FQGNSA.

V and J are TRBV18 and TRBJ2-1; D not resolved. Germline V lookup: CDR1 KGHSH, CDR2 LQKENI. The V end was cut by 4 bases, the J end by 4 bases, with 8 bases between. The CDR3 has 13 residues. Here the CDR3 reads CASSLSRYNEQFF. The CDR3 region has the DNA TGTGCCAGCTCACTGTCCAGATACAATGAGCAGTTCTTC.

The rearrangement uses TRBV28 and TRBJ2-3; TRBD2 is a possible D gene (5 bases). CDR1 is MDHEN and CDR2 is SYDVKM in the germline V gene. V lost 3 bases and J lost 3, with 19 bases in between. CDR3 length: 17 amino acids. CDR3 coding DNA: TGTGCCAGCAGTTTTAGTCGTTGGGGAGTGGGTACAGATACGCAGTATTTT. It specifies CASSFSRWGVGTDTQYF. The full variable domain, in which reference TRBV28 and TRBJ2-3 provide the parts outside the CDR3, is DVKVTQSSRYLVKRTGEKVFLECVQDMDHENMFWYRQDPGLGLRLIYFSYDVKMKEKGDIPEGYSVSREKKERFSLILESASTNQTSMYLCASSFSRWGVGTDTQYFGPGTRLTVL.

The CDR3 DNA reads as TGCGCCAGCACCGGGGGTCGTGAAGACCAAGAGACCCAGTACTTC. Translated: CASTGGREDQETQYF. The gene calls are TRBV5-1 and TRBJ2-5, with D possibly matching TRBD2 (6 bases). V was trimmed by 6 bases and J by 0 bases, leaving 15 bases between them. The CDR3 has 15 residues. CDR1 is SGHRS and CDR2 is YFSETQ in the germline V gene.

The chain couples TRBV2 to TRBJ1-3; weak D call: TRBD1 (6 bases). The CDR3 covers 14 residues. The V and J ends lost 6 bases and 9 bases respectively, with 18 bases between them. Germline lookup yields CDR1 SNHLY and CDR2 FYNNEI. The CDR3 region has the DNA TGTGCCAGCAGACAGGGCATCTCAAGTGGCACCATATATTTT. This encodes CASRQGISSGTIYF.

This clone has only one observation. This chain uses TRBV7-3 with TRBJ1-1; TRBD1 matches at 7 bases. The CDR3 is 13 residues long. In germline, CDR1 is SGHTA, CDR2 FQGTGA. V shed 5 bases and J 11 bases; nucleotides not matched to a gene: 11. CDR3 in amino acids: CASSRDPGQTAFF. The CDR3 bases are TGTGCCAGCAGCCGAGATCCGGGACAGACCGCTTTCTTT.

CDR3 sequence reads: CASSDQGLSYNEQFF. For the CDR3, the DNA is TGTGCCAGCAGCGACCAGGGACTCTCCTACAATGAGCAGTTCTTC. The rearrangement joins TRBV7-2 to TRBJ2-1, with D perhaps TRBD2 (6 bases). With 5 bases removed from V and 0 bases from J, the gap between germline ends came to 11 bases. This CDR3 is built from 15 residues. Germline CDR1 is SGHTA and CDR2 is FQGNSA.

The chain has TRBV5-4 and TRBJ1-1; possibly TRBD1 for D (6 bases). The CDR3 length is 16 residues. Germline CDR1 reads SGHNT; CDR2 reads YYREEE (reference sequence). V shed 2 bases and J shed 4 bases, with 18 bases lying between them. The CDR3 nucleotides are TGTGCCAGCAGCTTCGATCTGGGGGGCACCCTCACTGAAGCTTTCTTT. Its protein product is CASSFDLGGTLTEAFF.

This chain uses TRBV4-3 with TRBJ2-1; D not certain. The CDR3 runs 17 residues. Germline lookup yields CDR1 LGHNA and CDR2 YSLEER. Trimming shortened V by 0 bases and J by 2 bases, and 14 bases separated the two germline ends. This chain's CDR3 is CASSQELGSLAYNEQFF. CDR3 coding DNA: TGCGCCAGCAGCCAAGAATTAGGCTCCTTGGCCTACAATGAGCAGTTCTTC.

The table lists this clone with a count of one. V is TRBV27 and J is TRBJ2-3; D could derive from TRBD1 or TRBD2 (5 bases each). The CDR3 loop spans 16 amino acids. Germline V gene data show CDR1 as MNHEY and CDR2 as SMNVEV (reference sequence). Trimming took 5 bases from V and 6 from J, leaving 21 bases between them. Here the CDR3 DNA reads TGTGCCAGCAGTGCCTGGGGGAGCGCCGGTCGGGATACGCAGTATTTT. It codes for CASSAWGSAGRDTQYF.

This rearrangement joins TRBV30 to TRBJ2-3; possible D gene TRBD1, 5 bases. The CDR3 runs 14 residues. Germline V lookup: CDR1 GTSNPN, CDR2 SVGIG (reference sequence). The germline V and J ends were trimmed by 3 bases and 0 bases, with 10 bases remaining between them. The DNA of the CDR3 is TGTGCCTGGAGAAAGGACACCAGCACAGATACGCAGTATTTT. Encoded protein: CAWRKDTSTDTQYF.

J is TRBJ2-3 and V is TRBV5-1; D unclear. Trimming shortened V by 3 bases and J by 3 bases, and 8 bases separated the two germline ends. CDR3 length: 13 residues. From germline, CDR1 is SGHRS and CDR2 YFSETQ. The chain's CDR3 is CASSSTTTDTQYF. The CDR3 DNA reads TGCGCCAGCAGCTCCACTACTACAGATACGCAGTATTTT.

This rearrangement joins TRBV9 to TRBJ1-3; D not certain. Trimming took off 0 bases at V and 2 bases at J, with 6 bases between the two ends. There are 14 residues in the CDR3. CDR1 is SGDLS, CDR2 YYNGEE, per germline. The DNA of the CDR3 is TGTGCCAGCAGCGTAGAGGCCACTGGAAACACCATATATTTT. Its protein is CASSVEATGNTIYF.

The V gene is TRBV6-4, the J gene TRBJ2-7, with 7 bases matching TRBD1. J was trimmed by 4 bases and V by 0 bases; bases with no gene match: 12. Per germline, CDR1 MRHNA and CDR2 SNTAGT. This CDR3 region has 17 residues. CDR3 in amino acids: CASSDSQTGTLKYEQYV. CDR3 bases: TGTGCCAGCAGTGACTCCCAGACAGGGACCCTGAAGTACGAGCAGTACGTC.